Below are 24 T cell receptor beta chains sequenced from a single sample in a study of cytomegalovirus exposure and HLA in healthy donors. The PCR contained 60 Vbeta and 13 Jbeta primers. The repertoire was sequenced with immunoSEQ multiplex PCR; TCRdb's copy has only in-frame clones and lacks some. Of some 120,000 clones detected, 65% to 85% appear once; the ten largest clones hold under 5%. Sequencing input: PBMCs. These receptors were obtained from a man between 18 and 29 years old in good health and CMV-seropositive.

The count of this clone is one. The chain combines TRBV29-1 with TRBJ1-2; TRBD1 might be the D (6 bases). Trimming shortened V by 4 bases and J by 7 bases, and 16 bases separated the two germline ends. The CDR3 has 13 residues. Germline CDR1 reads SQVTM; CDR2 reads ANQGSEA. This chain's CDR3 is CSVVGGAAGGYTF. The CDR3 DNA is TGCAGCGTTGTTGGGGGGGCGGCAGGTGGCTACACCTTC.

The rearrangement links TRBV27 to TRBJ2-7, with 8 bases identical to TRBD1. Germline V lookup: CDR1 MNHEY, CDR2 SMNVEV (reference sequence). CDR3 size: 14 residues. The trim removed 6 bases at V and 0 bases at J, leaving 4 bases unmatched. DNA for the CDR3: TGTGCCAGCAGCACCGGGACAGGCTCCTACGAGCAGTACTTC. Encoded protein: CASSTGTGSYEQYF.

This clone was seen more than once but under ten times. This chain links TRBV9 with TRBJ1-1; D is possibly TRBD1 (6 bases). V was clipped by 2 bases and J by 6 bases, with 11 bases between them. Germline V gene sequence: CDR1 SGDLS, CDR2 YYNGEE. The CDR3 extends over 13 amino acids. The DNA of the CDR3 is TGTGCCAGCAGCGTCTCTTCAGGGGCTGAAGCTTTCTTT. This translates into CASSVSSGAEAFF.

This chain links TRBV11-2 with TRBJ1-2; D possibly corresponds to TRBD1 (6 bases). The V end lost 5 bases, the J end lost 8 bases, and 21 bases lay between the germline ends. Per the germline V gene, CDR1 is SGHAT and CDR2 is FQNNGV. There are 15 residues in the CDR3. The CDR3 spells CASSPTGTPFGGYTF. The CDR3, as DNA: TGTGCCAGCAGCCCAACCGGGACACCCTTTGGGGGCTACACCTTC.

Note on this clone: The sample holds other DNA sequences that translate to the same CDR3. V and J are TRBV7-2 and TRBJ2-3; possible D gene TRBD1, 6 bases. Germline CDR1 reads SGHTA; CDR2 reads FQGNSA. CDR3 length: 15 residues. Trimming cost V 3 bases and J 0 bases, with 10 bases left between them. The CDR3 region has the DNA TGTGCCAGCAGCTTGGCAGGGGATAGCACAGATACGCAGTATTTT. Protein sequence: CASSLAGDSTDTQYF.

This clone has a handful of counts. The chain has TRBV6-5 and TRBJ2-3; the match to TRBD2 covers 7 bases. This CDR3 has 13 residues. Germline V gene lookup returns CDR1 MNHEY and CDR2 SVGAGI. V shed 6 bases, J shed 3 bases, and the junction held 3 bases outside the gene matches. The CDR3 coding sequence is TGTGCCAGCAGGACGGGAGGAACAGATACGCAGTATTTT. This encodes CASRTGGTDTQYF.

This clone was counted a few times. The V and J genes are TRBV6-1 and TRBJ1-1; D may be TRBD1 (6 bases). This CDR3 comprises 15 residues. V was cut by 3 bases and J by 6 bases, with 17 bases left in between. CDR1 is MNHNS and CDR2 is SASEGT in the germline V gene. CDR3 residues: CASSDTGRQYSEAFF. The CDR3 DNA sequence: TGTGCCAGCAGTGACACAGGGCGTCAGTACTCTGAAGCTTTCTTT.

The chain joins TRBV29-1 to TRBJ1-4; D is unclear. V shed 0 bases and J shed 5 bases, with 7 bases lying between them. CDR1 is SQVTM and CDR2 is ANQGSEA in the germline V gene. The CDR3 is made up of 13 amino acids. The CDR3 region has the DNA TGCAGCGTTGAAGATGGCCAGAATGAAAAACTGTTTTTT. Amino acids: CSVEDGQNEKLFF. The full variable domain, in which reference TRBV29-1 and TRBJ1-4 provide the parts outside the CDR3, is SAVISQKPSRDICQRGTSLTIQCQVDSQVTMMFWYRQQPGQSLTLIATANQGSEATYESGFVIDKFPISRPNLTFSTLTVSNMSPEDSSIYLCSVEDGQNEKLFFGSGTQLSVL.

CDR3 sequence (DNA): TGTGCCAGCAGCTGGTGGAGGGGGAACACTGAAGCTTTCTTT. This sequence encodes CASSWWRGNTEAFF. The chain has TRBV7-2 and TRBJ1-1, with TRBD1 as a possible D gene (5 bases). V lost 4 bases and J lost 1, with 10 bases in between. CDR3 size: 14 residues. From germline, CDR1 is SGHTA and CDR2 FQGNSA.

The table lists this clone with a few counts. The rearrangement uses TRBV6-6 and TRBJ2-1; D is ambiguous. CDR3 length: 14 amino acids. V was cut by 2 bases and J by 3 bases, with 8 bases left in between. Germline V lookup: CDR1 MNHNY, CDR2 SVGAGI (reference sequence). The CDR3 loop is CASSYGSNYNEQFF. In nucleotides, the CDR3 is TGTGCCAGCAGTTACGGCAGTAACTACAATGAGCAGTTCTTC.

V gene TRBV30 combines with J gene TRBJ2-2, with D possibly being TRBD2 (5 bases). Germline loops: CDR1 GTSNPN, CDR2 SVGIG (reference sequence). This CDR3 comprises 14 residues. Trimming removed 1 base from V and 1 base from J, with 7 bases in between. The CDR3 region has the DNA TGTGCCTGGAGTGACGAGGGGAACACCGGGGAGCTGTTTTTT. Translating it yields CAWSDEGNTGELFF.

V and J are TRBV7-2 and TRBJ2-2; a weak D match, TRBD1 (5 bases). The V end lost 3 bases, the J end lost 1 base, and 9 bases lay between the germline ends. The CDR3 has 15 amino acids. Germline V gene data show CDR1 as SGHTA and CDR2 as FQGNSA. CDR3 amino acids: CASSFGRVNTGELFF. The CDR3 region has the DNA TGTGCCAGCAGCTTCGGCAGGGTGAACACCGGGGAGCTGTTTTTT. Full variable domain (outside the CDR3, taken from reference TRBV7-2 and TRBJ2-2): GAGVSQSPSNKVTEKGKDVELRCDPISGHTALYWYRQSLGQGLEFLIYFQGNSAPDKSGLPSDRFSAERTGGSVSTLTIQRTQQEDSAVYLCASSFGRVNTGELFFGEGSRLTVL.

The chain employs TRBV4-2 and TRBJ1-2; TRBD1 aligns across 9 bases. Trimming cost V 8 bases and J 5 bases; bases outside gene matches: 15. The CDR3 is made up of 16 amino acids. The V gene's germline CDR1 is LGHNA and CDR2 YNFKEQ. The CDR3 DNA is TGTGCCAGCTGTCTGGGACAGGGTAATTGGTTGTATGGCTACACCTTC. Translating gives CASCLGQGNWLYGYTF.

V and J are TRBV4-3 and TRBJ2-3, with D uncertain. V was pared by 4 bases and J by 6 bases, with 11 bases between. Germline-derived CDR1 and CDR2 are LGHNA and YSLEER. The CDR3 extends over 13 amino acids. In DNA, the CDR3 is TGCGCCAGCAGCCCTAACCCCGGTGATACGCAGTATTTT. As protein: CASSPNPGDTQYF.

The V gene is TRBV25-1, the J gene TRBJ1-4; 9 bases are shared with TRBD1. Losses at the gene ends were 3 bases for V and 8 bases for J; bases not matched to a gene: 4. Germline values: CDR1 MGHDK, CDR2 SYGVNS. This CDR3 contains 14 residues. CDR3 DNA: TGTGCCAGCAGTGACCCGACAGGGGGAGAAAAACTGTTTTTT. Translated: CASSDPTGGEKLFF.

The V call is TRBV6-1, the J call TRBJ2-7, with D tentatively TRBD1 (6 bases). Germline loops: CDR1 MNHNS, CDR2 SASEGT. V lost 10 bases, J lost 3 bases, and 19 bases lay in between. This CDR3 has 14 residues. This chain's CDR3 is CATARGTLYYEQYF. In DNA form, the CDR3 reads TGTGCCACCGCGAGGGGGACGCTATACTACGAGCAGTACTTC.

The chain links TRBV11-2 to TRBJ1-1; TRBD1 is a possible D gene (6 bases). V lost 4 bases and J 7 bases, leaving 13 bases between the germline ends. The CDR3 is 13 amino acids. CDR1 and CDR2 from the germline V gene are SGHAT and FQNNGV. Here the CDR3 DNA reads TGTGCCAGCAGCTCGAGACGCAGGGGTGAAGCTTTCTTT. As protein: CASSSRRRGEAFF.

This clone has more than one count but fewer than ten. Other DNA sequences in the sample encode the same CDR3. The V gene is TRBV4-3, the J gene TRBJ2-5; 12 bases fit TRBD2. Looked up from germline, CDR1 is LGHNA and CDR2 is YSLEER. The junction had 1 base not matched to a gene; V was cut back by 1 base and J by 4 bases. The CDR3 is made up of 15 amino acids. The CDR3, as DNA: TGCGCCAGCAGCCAAGGGACTAGCGGGGCAGAGACCCAGTACTTC. Its translation: CASSQGTSGAETQYF.

This chain connects TRBV5-1 to TRBJ2-3; tentatively, D is TRBD1 (6 bases). Germline assignment: CDR1 SGHRS and CDR2 YFSETQ. The CDR3 loop spans 16 amino acids. V shed 0 bases and J shed 4 bases, with 15 bases lying between them. The CDR3 loop is CASSLGPGVGADTQYF. The CDR3 DNA reads as TGCGCCAGCAGCTTGGGACCAGGGGTGGGGGCAGATACGCAGTATTTT. Complete variable domain (other parts from reference TRBV5-1 and TRBJ2-3): KAGVTQTPRYLIKTRGQQVTLSCSPISGHRSVSWYQQTPGQGLQFLFEYFSETQRNKGNFPGRFSGRQFSNSRSEMNVSTLELGDSALYLCASSLGPGVGADTQYFGPGTRLTVL.

This clone was recorded a few times. This chain connects TRBV4-3 to TRBJ2-2; D unclear. Germline lookup yields CDR1 LGHNA and CDR2 YSLEER. The CDR3 totals 12 residues. Trimming removed 0 bases from V and 7 bases from J, with 3 bases in between. The CDR3 is CASSQDYGELFF. The CDR3 DNA reads TGCGCCAGCAGCCAAGATTACGGGGAGCTGTTTTTT.

With regard to this clone: Compared with germline, one end of the junction differs, possibly owing to a read error. The chain carries TRBV7-9 and TRBJ2-1, with 10 bases lining up with TRBD1. Per the germline V gene, CDR1 is SEHNR and CDR2 is FQNEAQ (reference sequence). The CDR3 runs to 17 residues. CDR3 loop: CSSSLVGDRGPYNEQFF. The CDR3 DNA reads as TGTTCCAGCAGCTTAGTAGGGGACAGGGGTCCCTACAATGAGCAGTTCTTC.

This clone was seen more than once but under ten times. The rearrangement links TRBV6-4 to TRBJ1-6, with 9 bases identical to TRBD1. The ends lost 0 bases at V and 9 bases at J; junction bases unmatched: 0. Germline V gene sequence: CDR1 MRHNA, CDR2 SNTAGT. The CDR3 spans 14 residues. CDR3: CASSDSTGGSPLHF. Here the CDR3 DNA reads TGTGCCAGCAGTGACTCGACAGGGGGTTCACCCCTCCACTTT.

This clone occurred a few times. V and J are TRBV11-2 and TRBJ2-1, with 7 nucleotides matching TRBD1. The germline gives CDR1 SGHAT, CDR2 FQNNGV. This CDR3 spans 15 amino acids. The V segment lost 5 bases and the J segment 1 base; nucleotides outside the gene matches: 5. The CDR3 is CASSGGQSSYNEQFF. The CDR3 DNA sequence: TGTGCCAGCAGCGGGGGACAGTCATCCTACAATGAGCAGTTCTTC. The variable domain in full, completed from reference TRBV11-2 and TRBJ2-1, reads EAGVAQSPRYKIIEKRQSVAFWCNPISGHATLYWYQQILGQGPKLLIQFQNNGVVDDSQLPKDRFSAERLKGVDSTLKIQPAKLEDSAVYLCASSGGQSSYNEQFFGPGTRLTVL.

This clone was observed a single time. The chain recombines TRBV4-1 with TRBJ1-2; 7 positions match TRBD1. Germline trimming cut 4 bases from V and 5 bases from J; bases unmatched to any gene: 7. Germline V gives CDR1 MGHRA, CDR2 YSYEKL. The CDR3 runs to 14 residues. The CDR3 here is CASSPTGQGYGYTF. As DNA, the CDR3 is TGCGCCAGCAGCCCGACAGGGCAGGGGTATGGCTACACCTTC.